The 31 T cell receptor beta chains given below trace back to one sample, sequenced in a study of blood T cell repertoires in COVID-19. TCRdb's table, derived via immunoSEQ multiplex PCR, lists solely in-frame clones and lacks some. The data contain 150,000 or so clones, about 92% of them seen just once; the ten biggest clones take up 18%. Specimen: peripheral blood. The receptors originated from a man aged 60 to 69 with active or convalescent COVID-19.

The rearrangement joins TRBV14 to TRBJ1-2, with D perhaps matching TRBD1 (5 bases). CDR3 length: 14 amino acids. The V gene lost 1 base and the J gene lost 8 bases, with 14 bases spanning the gap. Germline CDR1 and CDR2: SGHDN and FVKESK. The CDR3 sequence: CASSQVRGWGGYTF. The DNA for the CDR3 is TGTGCCAGCAGCCAAGTACGGGGGTGGGGAGGCTACACCTTC.

CDR3 in DNA: TGTGCCAGCAGCTCAACGGGGGGGCTCTACGAGCAGTACTTC. Protein sequence: CASSSTGGLYEQYF. V gene TRBV7-9 combines with J gene TRBJ2-7, with 8 bases fitting TRBD2. Germline CDR1 reads SEHNR; CDR2 reads FQNEAQ (reference sequence). V lost 4 bases and J lost 3; bases outside the gene matches: 5. The CDR3 runs to 14 residues.

This chain joins TRBV5-6 and TRBJ2-3; TRBD2 agrees at 10 bases. V dropped 1 base and J dropped 4; count of bases not matched to a gene: 15. The CDR3 covers 19 residues. Germline lookup yields CDR1 SGHDT and CDR2 YYEEEE. CDR3 in DNA: TGTGCCAGCAGCTTGACAGGGCCAGGTAGCGGGGGGCCACCAGATACGCAGTATTTT. Its translation: CASSLTGPGSGGPPDTQYF.

As concerns this clone: Other DNA variants within this sample encode the same CDR3. J is TRBJ1-1 and V is TRBV6-5, with TRBD1 matching 7 bases. The CDR3 loop spans 13 amino acids. V dropped 5 bases and J dropped 1; count of bases not matched to a gene: 1. Germline V gene data show CDR1 as MNHEY and CDR2 as SVGAGI. The CDR3 region has the DNA TGTGCCAGCAGTCGACAGGGGAACACTGAAGCTTTCTTT. Its translation is CASSRQGNTEAFF.

The chain is built from TRBV28 and TRBJ1-1; D possibly corresponds to TRBD1 (6 bases). The CDR3 contains 14 residues. Per germline, CDR1 MDHEN and CDR2 SYDVKM. Trimming took off 6 bases at V and 4 bases at J, with 15 bases between the two ends. CDR3 coding DNA: TGTGCCAGCAGGGACGAACAGGGATTCACTGAAGCTTTCTTT. This gives the protein CASRDEQGFTEAFF.

The V gene is TRBV27, the J gene TRBJ1-1; 9 bases are a match to TRBD1. After removal of 5 bases from V and 6 bases from J, the junction contained 13 bases not matched to a gene. The germline gives CDR1 MNHEY, CDR2 SMNVEV (reference sequence). The CDR3 sequence is 16 residues long. The DNA for the CDR3 is TGTGCCAGCAGTCCATCCTCGGACAGGGGTTCTTCTGAAGCTTTCTTT. This codes for CASSPSSDRGSSEAFF.

J is TRBJ2-7 and V is TRBV6-5; 8 bases map to TRBD2. Germline lookup yields CDR1 MNHEY and CDR2 SVGAGI. CDR3 length equals 15 residues. Unmatched junction bases numbered 13, after V lost 7 bases and J lost 5 bases. This CDR3 reads CASIPPGGPINEQYF. The CDR3 nucleotides are TGTGCCAGCATCCCCCCGGGAGGGCCGATTAACGAGCAGTACTTC.

The chain couples TRBV19 to TRBJ2-1, with 11 bases that match TRBD2. CDR3 length: 14 amino acids. The germline CDR1 and CDR2 sequences are LNHDA and SQIVND (reference sequence). The V gene end was trimmed by 4 bases and the J gene end by 7 bases; junction bases not matched to a gene: 3. CDR3 in DNA: TGTGCCAGTAGTACCCTAGCGGGGGGAAATGAGCAGTTCTTC. Its protein product is CASSTLAGGNEQFF.

This chain joins TRBV30 and TRBJ1-3, with 9 nucleotides matching TRBD1. This CDR3 region has 15 residues. Per the germline V gene, CDR1 is GTSNPN and CDR2 is SVGIG (reference sequence). Trimming cost V 4 bases and J 1 base; bases outside gene matches: 5. The CDR3 is CAWTLGTGSGNTIYF. In DNA form, the CDR3 reads TGTGCCTGGACGTTAGGGACAGGGTCTGGAAACACCATATATTTT.

The chain links TRBV29-1 to TRBJ1-4; maybe TRBD1 (5 bases). From germline, CDR1 is SQVTM and CDR2 ANQGSEA. The CDR3 runs to 14 residues. V lost 5 bases and J lost 2, with 12 bases in between. Written as DNA, the CDR3 is TGCAGCGTTAAAAGGGGTACGACTAATGAAAAACTGTTTTTT. Amino acid sequence: CSVKRGTTNEKLFF.

The chain carries TRBV19 and TRBJ2-1, with TRBD2 identical over 11 bases. Unmatched junction bases numbered 9, after V lost 6 bases and J lost 8 bases. This CDR3 has 15 amino acids. Germline V gene lookup returns CDR1 LNHDA and CDR2 SQIVND (reference sequence). The CDR3 loop reads CASSSGTSGLHEQFF. The CDR3 coding sequence is TGTGCCAGTAGCTCCGGGACTAGCGGTTTACATGAGCAGTTCTTC.

The V and J genes are TRBV19 and TRBJ1-1; D may be TRBD1 (5 bases). The CDR3 consists of 14 residues. V was trimmed by 6 bases and J by 6 bases, leaving 17 bases between them. Germline V gene sequence: CDR1 LNHDA, CDR2 SQIVND (reference sequence). CDR3: CASRIPGGVPEAFF. The CDR3 DNA reads as TGTGCCAGTAGAATCCCTGGAGGGGTCCCTGAAGCTTTCTTT. Full variable domain (rest looked up from reference TRBV19 and TRBJ1-1): DGGITQSPKYLFRKEGQNVTLSCEQNLNHDAMYWYRQDPGQGLRLIYYSQIVNDFQKGDIAEGYSVSREKKESFPLTVTSAQKNPTAFYLCASRIPGGVPEAFFGQGTRLTVV.

The chain employs TRBV7-9 and TRBJ2-1; D possibly corresponds to TRBD1 (5 bases). The CDR3 extends over 15 amino acids. Germline V gene lookup returns CDR1 SEHNR and CDR2 FQNEAQ (reference sequence). V dropped 3 bases and J dropped 4 bases, with 13 bases sitting between them. DNA of the CDR3: TGTGCCAGCAGCTTTAGGCAGGGATCTTACAATGAGCAGTTCTTC. Amino acid sequence: CASSFRQGSYNEQFF.

Comment on this clone: Germline and junction disagree at one end, which may indicate a read error. The V call is TRBV5-8, the J call TRBJ2-5, with D maybe TRBD1 (6 bases). From germline, CDR1 is SGHTS and CDR2 YDEGEE. This CDR3 region has 16 residues. This chain's CDR3 is CASNLPGQGYQETQYF. The CDR3 region has the DNA TGTGCCAGCAACTTGCCCGGGCAGGGGTACCAAGAGACCCAGTACTTC.

This chain connects TRBV19 to TRBJ1-1; D not resolved. This CDR3 region has 11 residues. Trimming pared 3 bases from V and 10 bases from J, leaving 9 bases between. CDR1 is LNHDA, CDR2 SQIVND, per germline (reference sequence). The CDR3 region has the DNA TGTGCCAGTAGTATGGCCTACAGAGCTTTCTTT. It codes for CASSMAYRAFF. Variable domain in full (rest from reference TRBV19 and TRBJ1-1): DGGITQSPKYLFRKEGQNVTLSCEQNLNHDAMYWYRQDPGQGLRLIYYSQIVNDFQKGDIAEGYSVSREKKESFPLTVTSAQKNPTAFYLCASSMAYRAFFGQGTRLTVV.

The chain couples TRBV12-3 or TRBV12-4 to TRBJ1-2, with D possibly being TRBD1 (5 bases). The CDR3 extends over 11 amino acids. The V gene lost 6 bases and the J gene lost 4 bases, with 6 bases spanning the gap. CDR3 nucleotides: TGTGCCAGCAGAGACAGCTATGGCTACACCTTC. This codes for CASRDSYGYTF.

This clone was observed a few times. The chain joins TRBV11-2 to TRBJ2-2; 7 bases are a match to TRBD1. Germline V lookup: CDR1 SGHAT, CDR2 FQNNGV. The CDR3 totals 17 residues. Losses at the gene ends were 1 base for V and 0 bases for J; bases not matched to a gene: 5. CDR3 amino acids: CASSLGTGLANTGELFF. DNA for the CDR3: TGTGCCAGCAGCTTAGGGACAGGCCTCGCGAACACCGGGGAGCTGTTTTTT.

This clone was counted a single time. V and J are TRBV10-2 and TRBJ2-3; 8 bases align to TRBD2. Germline V CDR1 and CDR2: WSHSY, SAAADI. The CDR3 has 15 amino acids. The V and J ends lost 6 bases and 4 bases, in that order; junction bases with no gene match: 9. CDR3 bases: TGCGCCAGCAGCCCAAGCGGGAGACGAGCAGATACGCAGTATTTT. Amino acids: CASSPSGRRADTQYF.

A single count supports this clone. This chain joins TRBV27 and TRBJ1-1; 11 nucleotides match TRBD1. The CDR3 is 14 residues long. The V and J ends lost 5 bases and 10 bases, in that order; junction bases with no gene match: 9. Germline V lookup: CDR1 MNHEY, CDR2 SMNVEV (reference sequence). The CDR3 region is CASSPRDRGSVAFF. The CDR3 DNA reads as TGTGCCAGCAGTCCCCGGGACAGGGGGTCGGTAGCTTTCTTT.

V and J are TRBV18 and TRBJ2-7; 8 nucleotides match TRBD1. Trimming removed 3 bases from V and 0 bases from J; junction bases left unmatched: 16. This CDR3 region has 19 residues. CDR1 is KGHSH, CDR2 LQKENI, per germline. CDR3: CASSPKTGAPPPLSYEQYF. The CDR3 bases are TGTGCCAGCTCACCCAAGACAGGGGCCCCTCCACCTCTCTCCTACGAGCAGTACTTC.

This clone was seen only a few times. The V gene is TRBV7-2, the J gene TRBJ1-1, with TRBD1 identical over 7 bases. J gave up 4 bases and V 6 bases, and 11 bases lay outside the gene matches. The CDR3 spans 15 residues. CDR1 is SGHTA, CDR2 FQGNSA, per germline. The CDR3 DNA reads as TGTGCCAGCAGTTCGCCCCGACAGGGTGGCACTGAAGCTTTCTTT. Its translation: CASSSPRQGGTEAFF.

This clone was seen only a few times. The chain employs TRBV5-1 and TRBJ1-1; D ambiguous. The CDR3 sequence is 14 residues long. Germline V gene data show CDR1 as SGHRS and CDR2 as YFSETQ. Between the trimmed V and J ends, which lost 0 bases and 0 bases, there was a span of 6 bases. This CDR3 is CASSLGEVNTEAFF. As DNA, the CDR3 is TGCGCCAGCAGCTTGGGGGAGGTGAACACTGAAGCTTTCTTT.

This rearrangement joins TRBV6-2 or TRBV6-3 to TRBJ1-1; a weak D match, TRBD1 (5 bases). This CDR3 is 13 amino acids long. Germline V lookup: CDR1 MNHEY, CDR2 SVGEGT. Trimming removed 5 bases from V and 4 bases from J, with 11 bases in between. The CDR3: CASSKDTGTEAFF. The CDR3 DNA is TGTGCCAGCAGTAAGGACACTGGCACTGAAGCTTTCTTT.

The chain employs TRBV5-4 and TRBJ1-1; D gene ambiguous. CDR1 is SGHNT, CDR2 YYREEE, per germline (reference sequence). Trimming shortened V by 0 bases and J by 7 bases, and 7 bases separated the two germline ends. The CDR3 runs 12 residues. DNA for the CDR3: TGTGCCAGCAGCTTGGCGCAGAATGAAGCTTTCTTT. Translated: CASSLAQNEAFF. Using reference TRBV5-4 and TRBJ1-1 for the parts outside the CDR3, the full variable domain is ETGVTQSPTHLIKTRGQQVTLRCSSQSGHNTVSWYQQALGQGPQFIFQYYREEENGRGNFPPRFSGLQFPNYSSELNVNALELDDSALYLCASSLAQNEAFFGQGTRLTVV.

This chain links TRBV7-8 with TRBJ2-3; 8 positions agree with TRBD1. The germline V gene has CDR1 SGHVS and CDR2 FQNEAQ. Unmatched junction bases numbered 7, after V lost 4 bases and J lost 4 bases. This CDR3 is built from 15 residues. Here the CDR3 reads CASSSRQGNADTQYF. Here the CDR3 DNA reads TGTGCCAGCAGCTCAAGACAGGGGAACGCAGATACGCAGTATTTT.

This clone was counted once. V gene TRBV2 combines with J gene TRBJ1-4; D unclear. Germline CDR1 and CDR2: SNHLY and FYNNEI. The CDR3 extends over 15 amino acids. V gave up 3 bases and J gave up 4 bases, with 12 bases separating them. The CDR3 region has the DNA TGTGCCAGCAGTGATGGGCTTAGGCATAATGAAAAACTGTTTTTT. Encoded protein: CASSDGLRHNEKLFF.

The genes are TRBV5-1 and TRBJ2-2; D might be TRBD1 (6 bases). CDR1 and CDR2 from the germline V gene are SGHRS and YFSETQ. There are 16 residues in the CDR3. With 4 bases removed from V and 5 bases from J, the gap between germline ends came to 18 bases. The CDR3 DNA reads TGCGCCAGCAGCCGAATCCGACAGGTTGGGACCGGGGAGCTGTTTTTT. It translates to CASSRIRQVGTGELFF.

This clone was counted only a few times. The chain couples TRBV5-1 to TRBJ2-2; D might be TRBD2 (6 bases). Trimming took 1 base from V and 4 from J, leaving 11 bases between them. There are 15 residues in the CDR3. Germline-derived CDR1 and CDR2 are SGHRS and YFSETQ. This CDR3 is CASSLNPGVTGELFF. In DNA form, the CDR3 reads TGCGCCAGCAGCTTGAATCCGGGGGTCACCGGGGAGCTGTTTTTT. Using reference TRBV5-1 and TRBJ2-2 for the parts outside the CDR3, the full variable domain is KAGVTQTPRYLIKTRGQQVTLSCSPISGHRSVSWYQQTPGQGLQFLFEYFSETQRNKGNFPGRFSGRQFSNSRSEMNVSTLELGDSALYLCASSLNPGVTGELFFGEGSRLTVL.

The chain carries TRBV9 and TRBJ2-5; 8 nucleotides align to TRBD2. This CDR3 has 15 amino acids. The V gene's germline CDR1 is SGDLS and CDR2 YYNGEE. V was pared by 1 base and J by 3 bases, with 5 bases of the junction left unmatched. CDR3: CASSVFAGGKETQYF. The CDR3 region has the DNA TGTGCCAGCAGCGTATTTGCGGGGGGAAAAGAGACCCAGTACTTC.

V is TRBV11-3 and J is TRBJ2-1, with 7 bases aligning to TRBD1. V lost 0 bases and J lost 2; bases outside the gene matches: 4. Looked up from germline, CDR1 is SGHNT and CDR2 is YENEEA. The CDR3 consists of 16 residues. CDR3 residues: CASSLDGQGAYNEQFF. The CDR3 coding sequence is TGTGCCAGCAGCTTAGATGGGCAGGGGGCCTACAATGAGCAGTTCTTC. The full variable domain, in which reference TRBV11-3 and TRBJ2-1 provide the parts outside the CDR3, is EAGVVQSPRYKIIEKKQPVAFWCNPISGHNTLYWYLQNLGQGPELLIRYENEEAVDDSQLPKDRFSAERLKGVDSTLKIQPAELGDSAVYLCASSLDGQGAYNEQFFGPGTRLTVL.

The rearrangement uses TRBV19 and TRBJ1-6; 7 bases agree with TRBD1. This CDR3 is built from 17 residues. With V trimmed by 5 bases and J by 0 bases, 7 bases remained unmatched. Germline V gene sequence: CDR1 LNHDA, CDR2 SQIVND (reference sequence). Here the CDR3 reads CASSLPTGSSYNSPLHF. The CDR3 DNA reads as TGTGCCAGTAGTCTACCGACAGGGAGCTCCTATAATTCACCCCTCCACTTT.